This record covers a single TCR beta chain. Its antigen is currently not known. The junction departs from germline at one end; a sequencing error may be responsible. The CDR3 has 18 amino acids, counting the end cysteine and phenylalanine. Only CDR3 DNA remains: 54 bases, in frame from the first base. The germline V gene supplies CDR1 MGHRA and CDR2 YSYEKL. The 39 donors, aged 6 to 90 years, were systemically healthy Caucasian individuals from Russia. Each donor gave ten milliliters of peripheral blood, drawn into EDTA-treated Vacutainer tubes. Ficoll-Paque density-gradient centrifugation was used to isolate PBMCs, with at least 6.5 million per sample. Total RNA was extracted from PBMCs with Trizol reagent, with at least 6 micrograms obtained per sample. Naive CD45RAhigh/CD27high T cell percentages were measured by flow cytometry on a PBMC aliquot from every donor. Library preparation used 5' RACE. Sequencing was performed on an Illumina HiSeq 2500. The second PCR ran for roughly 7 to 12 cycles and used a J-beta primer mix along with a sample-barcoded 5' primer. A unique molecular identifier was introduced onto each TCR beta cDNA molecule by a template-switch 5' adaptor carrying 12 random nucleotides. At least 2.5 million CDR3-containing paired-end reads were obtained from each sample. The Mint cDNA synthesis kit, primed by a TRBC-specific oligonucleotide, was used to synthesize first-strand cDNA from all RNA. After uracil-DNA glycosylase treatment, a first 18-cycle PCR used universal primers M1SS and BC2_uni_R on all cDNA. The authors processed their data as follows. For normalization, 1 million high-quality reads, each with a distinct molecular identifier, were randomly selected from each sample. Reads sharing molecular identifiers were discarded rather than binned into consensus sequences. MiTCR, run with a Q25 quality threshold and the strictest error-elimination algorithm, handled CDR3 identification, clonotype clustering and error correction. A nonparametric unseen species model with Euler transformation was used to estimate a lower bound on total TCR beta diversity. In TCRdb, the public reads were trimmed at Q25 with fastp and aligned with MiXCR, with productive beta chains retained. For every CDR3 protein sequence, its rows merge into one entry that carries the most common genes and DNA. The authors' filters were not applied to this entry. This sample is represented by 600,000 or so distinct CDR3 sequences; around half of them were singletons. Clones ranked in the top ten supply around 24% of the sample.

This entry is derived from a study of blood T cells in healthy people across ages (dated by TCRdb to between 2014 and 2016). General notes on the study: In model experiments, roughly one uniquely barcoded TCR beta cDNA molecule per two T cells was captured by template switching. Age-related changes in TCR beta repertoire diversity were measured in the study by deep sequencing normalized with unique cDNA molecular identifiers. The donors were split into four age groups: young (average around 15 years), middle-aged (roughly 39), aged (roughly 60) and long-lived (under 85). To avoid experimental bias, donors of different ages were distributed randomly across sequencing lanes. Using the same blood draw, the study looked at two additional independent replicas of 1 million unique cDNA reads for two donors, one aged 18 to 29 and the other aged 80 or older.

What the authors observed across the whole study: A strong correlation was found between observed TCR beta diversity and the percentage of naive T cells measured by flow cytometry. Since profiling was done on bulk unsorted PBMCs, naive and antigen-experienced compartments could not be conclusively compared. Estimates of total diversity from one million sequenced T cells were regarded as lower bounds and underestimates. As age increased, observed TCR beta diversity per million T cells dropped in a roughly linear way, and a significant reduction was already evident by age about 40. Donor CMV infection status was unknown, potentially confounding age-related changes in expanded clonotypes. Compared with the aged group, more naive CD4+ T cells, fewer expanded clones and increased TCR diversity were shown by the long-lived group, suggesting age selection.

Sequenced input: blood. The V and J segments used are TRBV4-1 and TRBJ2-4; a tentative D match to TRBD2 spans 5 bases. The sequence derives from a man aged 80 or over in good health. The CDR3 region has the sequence CSSSPSREWEMNGVIHYF. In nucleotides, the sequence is TGCTCCAGCAGCCCCAGCCGTGAGTGGGAGATGAATGGTGTCATTCACTACTTC.